The clone carrying this TCR beta chain was detected a few times. Methods used by the authors: Estimation of nucleated cell counts relied on the amplification of reference gene primers. Using immunoSEQ multiplex PCR, the repertoire was profiled, and TCRdb retains in-frame clones only, with some absent. V, J and clone size derive from that table, while D and trimming were established from the DNA sequence. The sample consists of 250,000 to 300,000 clones, 86% of them appearing once. The entry originates in a study of blood T cell repertoires in COVID-19. After removal of 4 bases from V and 8 bases from J, the junction contained 13 bases not matched to a gene. The germline gives CDR1 LGHDT, CDR2 YNNKEL (reference sequence). The CDR3 contains 16 residues.

The sample consisted of peripheral blood. This sequence joins TRBV3-1 (or the pseudogene TRBV3-2) and TRBJ1-4, with 7 bases aligning to TRBD1. The sequence was obtained from a young man with active or convalescent COVID-19. The CDR3 DNA sequence: TGTGCCAGCAGCCCCGGGACAGAGGGGATAGGGGAAAAACTGTTTTTT. It codes for CASSPGTEGIGEKLFF.